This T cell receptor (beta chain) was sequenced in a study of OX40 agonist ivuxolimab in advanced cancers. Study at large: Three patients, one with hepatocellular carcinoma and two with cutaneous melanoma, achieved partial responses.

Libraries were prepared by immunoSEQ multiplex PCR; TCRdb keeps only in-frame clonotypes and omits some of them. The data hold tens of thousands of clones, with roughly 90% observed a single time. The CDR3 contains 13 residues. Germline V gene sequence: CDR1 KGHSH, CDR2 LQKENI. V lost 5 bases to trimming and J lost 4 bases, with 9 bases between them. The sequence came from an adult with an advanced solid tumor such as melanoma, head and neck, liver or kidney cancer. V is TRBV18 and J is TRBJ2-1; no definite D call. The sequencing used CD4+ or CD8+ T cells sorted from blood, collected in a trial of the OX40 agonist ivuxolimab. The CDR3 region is CASSAQGYNEQFF. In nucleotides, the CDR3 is TGTGCCAGCTCAGCCCAAGGGTACAATGAGCAGTTCTTC.